This T cell receptor (beta chain) derives from a study of blood T cell repertoires in COVID-19 (dated by TCRdb to the early 2020s). Concerning the study at large: The collaborator samples originated in the United States, Italy and Spain and spanned the acute and convalescent phases of COVID-19. The material from the prospective study consisted of cDNA or gDNA derived from T cells, B-cell-depleted T cells, or PBMCs. Deeply sampled blood TCRbeta repertoires from subjects exposed to, actively infected with, or recovered from COVID-19 were included in the dataset. A freely available public database, intended as a resource for researchers studying the immune response to SARS-CoV-2, is where the repertoires were released. The samples were drawn from the first 160 participants of the ongoing ImmuneRACE study and from over 950 subjects provided by 6 global collaborators. Sample metadata almost always included a de-identified subject ID, COVID-19 status, age in years and sex. Where available, HLA class I and class II types were obtained from metadata supplied by the sample provider rather than from assay-based typing. Summary of the overall study and its limitations: How much clinical and demographic metadata was included differed by source and by participant, and the metadata was provided uncurated.

Whole blood was collected in K2EDTA tubes by collaborating institutions according to the institutions' own protocols. For TCRbeta analysis, collaborators shipped samples as frozen whole blood, isolated PBMCs, or DNA extracted from either of those sample types. Only a few counts were recorded for this clone. It lacks a known antigen. Nothing much larger sits one base from this clone, and base qualities are not available. TCRbeta CDR3 regions were amplified from genomic DNA by means of the immunoSEQ Assay, a bias-controlled multiplex PCR. Concerning the study's data processing: The number of nucleated cells in each sample was estimated by amplification of reference gene primers within the assay. Sequence reads were collapsed and filtered to measure the absolute abundance of every unique TCRbeta CDR3 rearrangement. Productive Simpson clonality was computed per sample as the square root of Simpson's diversity index over productive rearrangements. In TCRdb, the immuneACCESS table is reduced to in-frame sequences with V and J assigned. These tables do not hold every clone; where another copy was compared, an unresolved V gene accounts for under half, and the others remain unexplained. The V and J calls and the clone size are those of that table, but D and trimming were determined from the DNA. The sample table contains 110,000 or so clones; only one count was recorded for roughly 84% of them. Around 8% of the sample is in the top ten clones.

CDR1 and CDR2 are read off the germline V gene as MNHEY and SVGEGT. The CDR3 sequence holds 14 residues, the cysteine and phenylalanine included. Only CDR3 DNA remains: 42 bases, in frame from the first base. V lost 7 bases and J lost 4 bases; the stretch between them is 17 bases long. Source material: peripheral blood. The V and J genes are TRBV6-2 or TRBV6-3 and TRBJ2-7, with the D gene tentatively TRBD1 or TRBD2, based on 7 matching bases in each. This TCR was recovered from a woman between 35 and 50 years old with acute or convalescent COVID-19. The sequenced DNA: TGTGCCAGCATCCCAGGGGGGGCGAGGTACGAGCAGTACTTC. This codes for CASIPGGARYEQYF.